Listed below are T cell receptor beta chains from one sample, sequenced in a study of blood T cell repertoires in COVID-19. Clones were read by immunoSEQ multiplex PCR, and TCRdb kept only the in-frame ones, dropping some. The table shows almost 250,000 clones, with 75% to 90% occurring only once. Sequenced material: PBMCs or T cells enriched from blood (not recorded which). The receptors originated from a woman between 25 and 40 years old who had recovered from COVID-19. CDR3s include the opening cysteine and the closing phenylalanine or tryptophan. Fields, in order: J gene, V gene, D gene, clone size, CDR3 protein, CDR3 DNA. A D gene is named only where the DNA matches it firmly. Only part of the rows carry a size: once, few, many, or a class if the clone is expanded.

J: TRBJ2-1; V: TRBV11-2; D: -; size: once; CDR3: CASSLGRGVNEQFF; DNA: TGTGCCAGCAGCTTAGGGCGAGGTGTCAATGAGCAGTTCTTC
J: TRBJ1-2; V: TRBV5-5; D: TRBD1; size: few; CDR3: CASSPGQGGEVGNYGYTF; DNA: TGTGCCAGCAGCCCAGGACAGGGGGGAGAGGTCGGTAACTATGGCTACACCTTC
J: TRBJ1-1; V: TRBV7-3; D: -; size: -; CDR3: CASSSDSNTEAFF; DNA: TGTGCCAGCAGCTCAGACAGTAACACTGAAGCTTTCTTT
J: TRBJ2-5; V: TRBV5-1; D: -; size: -; CDR3: CASSSQSSVRETQYF; DNA: TGCGCCAGCAGCTCGCAGTCTAGCGTCCGGGAGACCCAGTACTTC
J: TRBJ2-3; V: TRBV19; D: TRBD1; size: -; CDR3: CASSGTAKDTQYF; DNA: TGTGCCAGTAGTGGGACAGCAAAGGATACGCAGTATTTT
J: TRBJ1-4; V: TRBV9; D: -; size: once; CDR3: CASSVAYRGNEKLFF; DNA: TGTGCCAGCAGCGTAGCATATAGGGGCAATGAAAAACTGTTTTTT
J: TRBJ1-1; V: TRBV6-5; D: -; size: -; CDR3: CASTFDRGGRTEAFF; DNA: TGTGCCAGCACCTTCGACCGTGGGGGCAGGACTGAAGCTTTCTTT
J: TRBJ2-2; V: TRBV12-3/TRBV12-4; D: -; size: -; CDR3: CASSLGGSGELFF; DNA: TGTGCCAGCAGTTTAGGAGGGTCCGGGGAGCTGTTTTTT
J: TRBJ1-2; V: TRBV10-2; D: TRBD1; size: -; CDR3: CASSDPGQGFGYTF; DNA: TGCGCCAGCAGTGATCCGGGACAGGGGTTTGGCTACACCTTC
J: TRBJ1-6; V: TRBV27; D: TRBD1; size: -; CDR3: CASRRDRLNSPLHF; DNA: TGTGCCAGCAGGCGGGACAGGCTTAATTCACCCCTCCACTTT
J: TRBJ2-5; V: TRBV14; D: TRBD2; size: -; CDR3: CASSPRASGQETQYF; DNA: TGTGCCAGCAGCCCCCGTGCTAGCGGCCAAGAGACCCAGTACTTC
J: TRBJ1-1; V: TRBV5-4; D: -; size: -; CDR3: CASSSSTGMNTEAFF; DNA: TGTGCCAGCAGCTCCTCTACAGGGATGAACACTGAAGCTTTCTTT
J: TRBJ2-1; V: TRBV28; D: TRBD1; size: few; CDR3: CASSHNSWLTRRGQRNEQFF; DNA: TGTGCCAGCAGTCACAACTCGTGGCTCACCCGCAGGGGGCAACGCAATGAGCAGTTCTTC
J: TRBJ2-5; V: TRBV28; D: -; size: -; CDR3: CASSRETQYF; DNA: TGTGCCAGCTCTCGGGAGACCCAGTACTTC
J: TRBJ1-6; V: TRBV18; D: TRBD1; size: -; CDR3: CASSPRQGANNSPLHF; DNA: TGTGCCAGCTCACCGAGGCAGGGGGCAAATAATTCACCCCTCCACTTT
J: TRBJ2-7; V: TRBV6-2/TRBV6-3; D: TRBD2; size: -; CDR3: CASSGLAGVLYEQYF; DNA: TGTGCCAGCAGTGGACTAGCGGGAGTACTCTACGAGCAGTACTTC
J: TRBJ1-1; V: TRBV18; D: -; size: -; CDR3: CASSPRAGDTEAFF; DNA: TGTGCCAGCTCACCACGGGCAGGGGACACTGAAGCTTTCTTT
J: TRBJ1-1; V: TRBV5-1; D: -; size: -; CDR3: CASSLVAGQGTEAFF; DNA: TGCGCCAGCAGCTTGGTCGCAGGGCAGGGCACTGAAGCTTTCTTT
J: TRBJ2-4; V: TRBV7-2; D: -; size: many; CDR3: CASSRQTELAKNIQYF; DNA: TGTGCCAGCAGCCGCCAGACTGAGCTAGCCAAAAACATTCAGTACTTC
J: TRBJ2-1; V: TRBV11-3; D: TRBD1; size: -; CDR3: CASSLGRTGGGTLDEQFF; DNA: TGTGCCAGCAGCTTAGGCCGAACAGGGGGCGGCACTCTCGATGAGCAGTTCTTC
J: TRBJ2-7; V: TRBV7-6; D: TRBD2; size: few; CDR3: CASSLGTATSGTSYEQYF; DNA: TGTGCCAGCAGCTTAGGTACCGCGACTAGCGGGACCTCCTACGAGCAGTACTTC
J: TRBJ1-2; V: TRBV27; D: -; size: once; CDR3: CASSFLEPRGYTF; DNA: TGTGCCAGCAGTTTCCTTGAGCCACGGGGCTACACCTTC
J: TRBJ2-6; V: TRBV10-3; D: -; size: -; CDR3: CASNGGGANVLTF; DNA: TGTGCCTCGAACGGGGGTGGGGCCAACGTCCTGACTTTC
J: TRBJ2-7; V: TRBV28; D: TRBD1; size: -; CDR3: CASTLQGARDYEQYF; DNA: TGTGCCAGCACCCTACAGGGGGCGCGAGATTACGAGCAGTACTTC
J: TRBJ1-1; V: TRBV15; D: -; size: -; CDR3: CATSRDRRATEAFF; DNA: TGTGCCACCAGCAGAGATCGCAGGGCGACTGAAGCTTTCTTT
J: TRBJ1-2; V: TRBV27; D: TRBD1; size: -; CDR3: CASSLGQGGYGYTF; DNA: TGTGCCAGCAGTTTAGGCCAGGGGGGCTATGGCTACACCTTC
J: TRBJ2-2; V: TRBV3-1/TRBV3-2; D: -; size: -; CDR3: CASSPIASGTGELFF; DNA: TGTGCCAGCAGCCCCATAGCTAGTGGCACCGGGGAGCTGTTTTTT
J: TRBJ2-3; V: TRBV5-1; D: TRBD1; size: -; CDR3: CASSADRGTDTQYF; DNA: TGCGCCAGCAGCGCGGACAGGGGCACAGATACGCAGTATTTT
J: TRBJ2-1; V: TRBV15; D: TRBD1; size: -; CDR3: CATSGRGQGAASGLLVNEQFF; DNA: TGTGCCACCAGCGGACGGGGACAGGGGGCGGCTAGCGGCCTTCTTGTCAATGAGCAGTTCTTC
J: TRBJ2-3; V: TRBV7-2; D: TRBD2; size: -; CDR3: CASGAGAITDTQYF; DNA: TGTGCCAGCGGAGCGGGAGCGATCACAGATACGCAGTATTTT
J: TRBJ1-5; V: TRBV6-2/TRBV6-3; D: TRBD1; size: -; CDR3: CASSPSGQGDQPQHF; DNA: TGTGCCAGCAGCCCCTCCGGACAGGGAGATCAGCCCCAGCATTTT
J: TRBJ1-5; V: TRBV6-5; D: -; size: once; CDR3: CASIGGGPQPQHF; DNA: TGTGCCAGCATCGGGGGGGGGCCCCAGCCCCAGCATTTT
J: TRBJ2-1; V: TRBV4-3; D: TRBD2; size: few; CDR3: CASSPGGLAANEQFF; DNA: TGCGCCAGCAGTCCCGGGGGACTAGCGGCGAATGAGCAGTTCTTC
J: TRBJ1-5; V: TRBV5-8; D: -; size: once; CDR3: CASSSIGGLSNQPQHF; DNA: TGTGCCAGCAGCTCAATAGGGGGTTTAAGCAATCAGCCCCAGCATTTT
J: TRBJ2-5; V: TRBV5-1; D: -; size: -; CDR3: CASSLTPGGETQYF; DNA: TGCGCCAGCAGCTTAACACCGGGCGGGGAGACCCAGTACTTC
J: TRBJ1-3; V: TRBV5-8; D: TRBD1; size: -; CDR3: CASSPPGQKLAAAGNTIYF; DNA: TGTGCCAGCAGCCCGCCGGGACAGAAGCTTGCGGCAGCTGGAAACACCATATATTTT
J: TRBJ2-7; V: TRBV7-8; D: -; size: -; CDR3: CASSFLSYEQYF; DNA: TGTGCCAGCAGCTTCCTCTCCTACGAGCAGTACTTC